This entry is about one T cell receptor beta chain. CDR1 is SEHNR, CDR2 FQNEAQ, per germline (reference sequence). The V and J ends lost 11 bases and 6 bases respectively, with 16 bases between them. This CDR3 is 13 amino acids long. This record comes from a study of Ad26.COV2.S vaccination and SARS-CoV-2 variants. Treatment: around 19 received Ad26.COV2.S at low or high dose, single or two shots; 5 received placebo; per-sample allocation not given. Specimen acquisition occurred on day 63 following the initial vaccine or placebo injection. This table comes from immunoSEQ multiplex PCR, and its TCRdb copy is limited to in-frame clones, with some not included. The table shows 350,000 to 500,000 clones, with 80% to 90% occurring only once.

This TCR came from a person between 18 and 65 years old who received the Ad26.COV2.S COVID-19 vaccine or a placebo. The sample here was peripheral blood, taken in a trial of Ad26.COV2.S vaccine versus placebo. This chain connects TRBV7-9 to TRBJ1-4, with D possibly matching TRBD1 (5 bases). CDR3 residues: CAGGQGMHEKLFF. DNA of the CDR3: TGTGCCGGTGGACAAGGGATGCATGAAAAACTGTTTTTT.